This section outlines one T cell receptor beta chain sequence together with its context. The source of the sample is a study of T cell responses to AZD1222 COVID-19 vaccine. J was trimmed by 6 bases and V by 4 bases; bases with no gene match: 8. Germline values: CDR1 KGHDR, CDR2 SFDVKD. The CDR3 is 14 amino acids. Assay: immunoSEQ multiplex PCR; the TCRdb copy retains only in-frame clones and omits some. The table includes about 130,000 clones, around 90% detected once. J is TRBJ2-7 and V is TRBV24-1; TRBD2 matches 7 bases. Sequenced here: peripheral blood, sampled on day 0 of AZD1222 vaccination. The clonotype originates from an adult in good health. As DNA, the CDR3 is TGTGCCACCAGTGAGTCCGCTAGCGGAAGCGAGCAGTACTTC. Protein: CATSESASGSEQYF.